This T cell receptor beta chain was identified in a study of cytomegalovirus exposure and HLA in healthy donors. Study-level points and caveats: Later on, an analysis found that several of the most significant clusters appeared to be linked to common viral pathogens, which included parvovirus B19. For TCR beta chains, V- and J-gene trimming was later linked to a missense DCLRE1C variant. Researchers counted around 150 TCR beta chains as cytomegalovirus-associated.

The study ran its PCR with 60 Vbeta and 13 Jbeta primers. Measured with immunoSEQ multiplex PCR; TCRdb has only the in-frame clones, and not every one. The repertoire holds under 150,000 clones, with around 83% as singletons. The table lists this clone with a count of one. Its specificity is unknown. Germline CDR1 is MDHEN and CDR2 is SYDVKM. Trimming at V came to 4 bases and at J to 6 bases, leaving 13 bases not matched to a gene. This CDR3 spans 17 amino acids. The chain is built from TRBV28 and TRBJ2-2; 8 positions agree with TRBD2. Sequencing input: PBMCs. The receptor comes from a girl aged 2 to 9 in good health and CMV-seronegative. DNA for the CDR3: TGTGCCAGCAGTTCCTCAGTTGGGACTAGGGTTCCCGGGGAGCTGTTTTTT. It encodes CASSSSVGTRVPGELFF.